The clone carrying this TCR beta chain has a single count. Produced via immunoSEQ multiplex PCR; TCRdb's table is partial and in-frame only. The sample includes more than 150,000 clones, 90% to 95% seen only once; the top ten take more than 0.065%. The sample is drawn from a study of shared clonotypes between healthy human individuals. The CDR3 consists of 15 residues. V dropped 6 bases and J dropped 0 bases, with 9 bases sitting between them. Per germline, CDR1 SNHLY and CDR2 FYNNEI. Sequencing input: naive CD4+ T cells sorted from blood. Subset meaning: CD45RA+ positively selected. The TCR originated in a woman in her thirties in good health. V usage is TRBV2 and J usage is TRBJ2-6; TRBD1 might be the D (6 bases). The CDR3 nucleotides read TGTGCCAGCAGACAGGGAATCTCTGGGGCCAACGTCCTGACTTTC. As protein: CASRQGISGANVLTF. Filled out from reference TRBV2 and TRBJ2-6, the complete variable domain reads EPEVTQTPSHQVTQMGQEVILRCVPISNHLYFYWYRQILGQKVEFLVSFYNNEISEKSEIFDDQFSVERPDGSNFTLKIRSTKLEDSAMYFCASRQGISGANVLTFGAGSRLTVL.